This is a list of T cell receptor beta chains from one sample in a study of blood T cells in healthy people across ages. TCRdb used MiXCR to reprocess the 5' RACE reads, holding one entry per CDR3 protein. The sample consists of roughly 700,000 distinct CDR3 sequences, roughly 25% of them appearing once. These records were also assigned to another study, of T cells of mothers and their children.

The sequenced sample was blood. These receptors were obtained from a boy younger than 18 in good health. CDR3s include the opening cysteine and the closing phenylalanine or tryptophan. The D gene is left open where the match is weak. Some rows have no size entry. The others give once, few or many, or a class for an expanded clone.

CDR3aa | CDR3nt | j_gene | d_gene | v_gene | abundance
CASSSRGATPLHF | TGTGCCAGCAGTTCACGTGGGGCCACACCCCTCCACTTT | TRBJ1-6 | - | TRBV12-3/TRBV12-4 | few
CASSSTQAGTGSYEQYF | TGTGCCAGCAGTTCGACCCAAGCCGGGACAGGGTCCTACGAGCAGTACTTC | TRBJ2-7 | TRBD1 | TRBV28 | -
CAAQSGRSVTNEKLFF | TGTGCCGCCCAATCGGGGAGGTCCGTAACTAATGAAAAACTGTTTTTT | TRBJ1-4 | - | TRBV25-1 | -
CASSRGGAMNTEAFF | TGTGCCAGCAGCCGCGGGGGCGCAATGAACACTGAAGCTTTCTTT | TRBJ1-1 | - | TRBV7-2 | -
CATGDSGANVLTF | TGTGCCACAGGAGACTCTGGGGCCAACGTCCTGACTTTC | TRBJ2-6 | - | TRBV12-3/TRBV12-4 | -
CASSRLASDEQFF | TGTGCCAGCAGCAGACTAGCGAGCGATGAGCAGTTCTTC | TRBJ2-1 | TRBD2 | TRBV11-1 | -
CASSLRGNQPQHF | TGTGCCAGCAGCTTACGGGGAAATCAGCCCCAGCATTTT | TRBJ1-5 | - | TRBV7-2 | many
CASSPSAGNHEQYF | TGCGCCAGCAGCCCGAGCGCGGGGAACCACGAGCAGTACTTC | TRBJ2-7 | - | TRBV4-1 | few
CASEGWGQGFQETQYF | TGTGCCAGCGAAGGTTGGGGACAGGGGTTCCAAGAGACCCAGTACTTC | TRBJ2-5 | TRBD1 | TRBV6-6 | -
CASTLRHEQYF | TGTGCCAGCACCCTGCGCCACGAGCAGTACTTC | TRBJ2-7 | - | TRBV28 | -
CASSYMGAGNTIYF | TGTGCCAGCAGTTACATGGGTGCTGGAAACACCATATATTTT | TRBJ1-3 | - | TRBV6-5 | few
CASVRGYGETQYF | TGTGCCAGCGTCAGGGGGTACGGAGAGACCCAGTACTTC | TRBJ2-5 | TRBD1 | TRBV2 | -
CASSLDAEQYF | TGCGCCAGCAGCTTGGACGCGGAGCAGTACTTC | TRBJ2-7 | - | TRBV5-1 | few
CASSKGRGGELGYTF | TGCGCCAGCAGCAAGGGTAGGGGTGGGGAACTTGGCTACACCTTC | TRBJ1-2 | - | TRBV5-1 | few
CASSYAASGSGTDTQYF | TGTGCCAGCAGTTACGCGGCTAGCGGGAGTGGAACAGATACGCAGTATTTT | TRBJ2-3 | TRBD2 | TRBV6-5 | -
CASSPSTGGYGYTF | TGTGCCAGCAGCCCTTCGACAGGGGGCTATGGCTACACCTTC | TRBJ1-2 | TRBD1 | TRBV7-2 | -
CATSDDGGAWDEQFF | TGTGCCACCAGTGACGACGGGGGGGCCTGGGATGAGCAGTTCTTC | TRBJ2-1 | TRBD2 | TRBV24-1 | -
CASSSGGRATGELFF | TGTGCCAGCAGTTCGGGGGGGAGGGCCACCGGGGAGCTGTTTTTT | TRBJ2-2 | TRBD2 | TRBV6-5 | -
CATSRERTGLYGYTF | TGTGCCACCAGCAGAGAAAGGACAGGGCTCTATGGCTACACCTTC | TRBJ1-2 | TRBD1 | TRBV15 | -
CASSQHRGNQPQHF | TGCGCCAGCAGCCAACACAGGGGCAATCAGCCCCAGCATTTT | TRBJ1-5 | - | TRBV4-3 | -
CATRGGFSNYGYTF | TGTGCCACCCGAGGCGGGTTTTCTAACTATGGCTACACCTTC | TRBJ1-2 | - | TRBV6-1 | -
CSVLGGNLAGQYEQYF | TGCAGCGTTTTAGGCGGGAACCTAGCGGGACAGTACGAGCAGTACTTC | TRBJ2-7 | TRBD2 | TRBV29-1 | -
CASSLHAGQETQYF | TGTGCCAGCAGCTTACACGCGGGACAAGAGACCCAGTACTTC | TRBJ2-5 | - | TRBV11-1 | -
CSVESGLAGGIAETQYF | TGCAGCGTTGAATCCGGGCTAGCGGGAGGGATAGCGGAGACCCAGTACTTC | TRBJ2-5 | TRBD2 | TRBV29-1 | few
CASSQDWVTAGGSTDTQYF | TGTGCCAGCAGCCAAGACTGGGTTACCGCGGGGGGTAGCACAGATACGCAGTATTTT | TRBJ2-3 | TRBD2 | TRBV3-1 | few
CASSRGELVNYEQYF | TGTGCCAGCAGCCGCGGGGAGTTAGTTAATTACGAGCAGTACTTC | TRBJ2-7 | - | TRBV13 | few
CASSYGVYEQYF | TGTGCCAGCAGTTATGGCGTCTACGAGCAGTACTTC | TRBJ2-7 | - | TRBV6-2/TRBV6-3 | few
CASSISGADYNEQFF | TGTGCCAGTAGTATCTCGGGGGCGGACTACAATGAGCAGTTCTTC | TRBJ2-1 | - | TRBV19 | few
CASSQDWTGSETQYF | TGTGCCAGCAGCCAAGACTGGACGGGGAGTGAGACCCAGTACTTC | TRBJ2-5 | - | TRBV3-1 | -
CASSSQGADWGYTF | TGTGCCAGCAGCTCGCAGGGGGCGGATTGGGGCTACACCTTC | TRBJ1-2 | TRBD1 | TRBV7-9 | -
CASSLLDWAGNIQYF | TGTGCCAGCAGTTTGCTAGACTGGGCGGGAAACATTCAGTACTTC | TRBJ2-4 | - | TRBV28 | few
CASSQGPGINSPLHF | TGCGCCAGCAGCCAAGGTCCAGGGATTAATTCACCCCTCCACTTT | TRBJ1-6 | - | TRBV4-1 | -
CATGSFRTEAFF | TGTGCCACCGGGAGTTTCAGGACTGAAGCTTTCTTT | TRBJ1-1 | - | TRBV7-2 | few
CASSLGRGPSYGYTF | TGCGCCAGCAGCTTGGGCAGGGGCCCTTCTTATGGCTACACCTTC | TRBJ1-2 | - | TRBV5-1 | few
CSARGTGDGYTF | TGCAGTGCTAGGGGGACAGGGGATGGCTACACCTTC | TRBJ1-2 | TRBD1 | TRBV20-1 | -
CASRPPGLPETQYF | TGTGCCAGCAGACCACCGGGACTCCCTGAGACCCAGTACTTC | TRBJ2-5 | - | TRBV28 | few
CASSIGQGLFF | TGCGCCAGCAGCATAGGACAGGGGCTGTTCTTC | TRBJ2-5 | TRBD1 | TRBV5-1 | -
CASSTGLGADTQYF | TGTGCCAGCAGTACGGGACTAGGGGCAGATACGCAGTATTTT | TRBJ2-3 | TRBD2 | TRBV7-7 | once
CASSLTGANTIHEQYF | TGTGCCAGCAGTCTGACAGGGGCTAATACTATCCACGAGCAGTACTTC | TRBJ2-7 | TRBD1 | TRBV12-3/TRBV12-4 | -
CSASSSGNTDTQYF | TGCAGTGCTAGTTCTAGCGGGAACACAGATACGCAGTATTTT | TRBJ2-3 | TRBD2 | TRBV20-1 | -
CSVEIRGLSYEQYF | TGCAGCGTTGAAATTAGGGGGCTCTCCTACGAGCAGTACTTC | TRBJ2-7 | TRBD1 | TRBV29-1 | few
CASSPRGTDYEQYF | TGTGCCAGCAGTCCCAGGGGCACCGACTACGAGCAGTACTTC | TRBJ2-7 | - | TRBV7-9 | -
CASSPVNEQFF | TGTGCCAGCTCACCGGTCAATGAGCAGTTCTTC | TRBJ2-1 | - | TRBV18 | few
CAVGRNPTDTQYF | TGTGCCGTGGGGCGGAACCCCACAGATACGCAGTATTTT | TRBJ2-3 | - | TRBV6-5 | few
CSARAGRTPEAFF | TGCAGTGCTAGAGCAGGACGGACACCTGAAGCTTTCTTT | TRBJ1-1 | - | TRBV20-1 | few
CASSQELATSVTYEQYF | TGCGCCAGCAGCCAAGAGCTCGCGACTAGCGTAACCTACGAGCAGTACTTC | TRBJ2-7 | TRBD2 | TRBV4-1 | few
CATSDPDGGDYGYTF | TGTGCCACCAGTGACCCCGACGGGGGGGACTATGGCTACACCTTC | TRBJ1-2 | - | TRBV24-1 | few
CASSQAELNTEAFF | TGTGCCAGCAGCCAAGCAGAGCTGAACACTGAAGCTTTCTTT | TRBJ1-1 | - | TRBV9 | -
CASSWEVRSNTGELFF | TGTGCCAGCAGTTGGGAGGTCCGCTCGAACACCGGGGAGCTGTTTTTT | TRBJ2-2 | - | TRBV28 | few
CATAGQHTEAFF | TGCGCCACCGCGGGGCAGCACACTGAAGCTTTCTTT | TRBJ1-1 | - | TRBV24-1 | -
CASSPMTGGLGEQYF | TGTGCCAGCAGTCCGATGACAGGGGGCCTGGGGGAGCAGTACTTC | TRBJ2-5 | TRBD1 | TRBV12-3/TRBV12-4 | -
CAITTGGLAGVGAYNEQFF | TGTGCCATCACCACCGGAGGGCTAGCGGGAGTAGGGGCCTACAATGAGCAGTTCTTC | TRBJ2-1 | TRBD2 | TRBV2 | once
CASSLGARGNQETQYF | TGTGCCAGCAGTTTAGGGGCTAGGGGGAATCAAGAGACCCAGTACTTC | TRBJ2-5 | - | TRBV28 | -
CASSRSGSGVYEQYF | TGTGCCAGCAGCCGGTCGGGCTCGGGGGTTTACGAGCAGTACTTC | TRBJ2-7 | - | TRBV6-5 | -
CASSLFWQQGTGANVLTF | TGTGCCAGCAGTTTGTTCTGGCAACAGGGAACTGGGGCCAACGTCCTGACTTTC | TRBJ2-6 | - | TRBV28 | -
CASTTGHGSLNYGYTF | TGTGCCAGCACCACAGGGCATGGTAGTTTAAACTATGGCTACACCTTC | TRBJ1-2 | - | TRBV12-3/TRBV12-4 | few
CASRTGPSTSSEQYF | TGCGCCAGCAGGACTGGACCCAGCACATCCTCCGAGCAGTACTTC | TRBJ2-7 | - | TRBV4-1 | -